This TCR beta chain was retrieved from a study of radiation and T cells in renal cell carcinoma. Whole-study context: Nephrectomy followed 15 Gy stereotactic body radiation by 4 weeks.

Sequencing was performed with immunoSEQ multiplex PCR; in TCRdb, only in-frame clones are kept and a portion is missing. The table lists 100,000 to 150,000 clones, around 80% of them singletons. The CDR3 extends over 16 amino acids. J gave up 2 bases and V 5 bases, and 6 bases lay outside the gene matches. The germline V gene encodes CDR1 SGHAT and CDR2 FQNNGV. Findings and limits, study-wide: Without pretreatment biopsies, baseline tumor clonotype presence was undetermined. In blood, top tumor clones expanded by 2 weeks, shrinking by 4.

This clone was seen just once. Its target is unknown. As to time point: blood 2 weeks post-SBRT. Treatment indicated: 15 Gy SBRT to primary tumor, nephrectomy 4 weeks later. The tumor was a clear cell renal cell carcinoma. This receptor was identified in a man aged 45-65 years with renal cell carcinoma. The sequencing used blood, collected from a patient whose treatment included radiotherapy and nephrectomy. This rearrangement joins TRBV11-2 to TRBJ2-2; 9 bases map to TRBD1. The CDR3 DNA follows: TGTGCCAGCAGCACCTACAGGGGGCAAAACACCGGGGAGCTGTTTTTT. It codes for CASSTYRGQNTGELFF.